The present TCR beta chain was sequenced within a study of identical twins. This clonotype was detected a few times. Its target is unknown. MiXCR, applied by TCRdb to the 5' RACE reads, yields one record per CDR3 protein. The sample holds just under 550,000 distinct CDR3 sequences, roughly 15% seen once. Findings and limits, study-wide: Insertion counts were lower in abundant cord blood beta clonotypes, a trend that memory repertoires did not show.

The CDR3 is made up of 14 amino acids. The V end was cut by 7 bases, the J end by 1 base, with 12 bases between. These data were also filed under a second study, of yellow fever vaccine responses in identical twins.

The chain joins TRBV12-3 or TRBV12-4 to TRBJ2-3, with D possibly being TRBD1 (7 bases). The specimen was CD4+ T cells sorted from blood. This sequence originates from a woman between 18 and 29 years old in good health. CDR3: CASTWRGRTDTQYF. CDR3 DNA: TGTGCCAGCACCTGGAGGGGGCGCACAGATACGCAGTATTTT.